This TCR beta chain was captured by sequencing in a study of cytotoxic CD8 clonotypes in ibrutinib-treated CLL. Study-wide background: With a range of 6 to 36, the median treatment time before response samples were taken was approximately twelve months. General study findings and limits: Public clonotypes were rare and shrank or held steady on treatment. Collection times varied between progressing and sustained-remission patients.

This CDR3 is 13 amino acids long. Germline V lookup: CDR1 SQVTM, CDR2 ANQGSEA. The V end lost 5 bases, the J end lost 0 bases, and 8 bases lay between the germline ends. Some clones are missing from TCRdb's copy, which holds only in-frame ones; the method was immunoSEQ multiplex PCR. The table has some 8,900 clones, under 85% seen once. Concerning this clone itself: Its antigen remains unknown.

The clonotype comes from a human donor with chronic lymphocytic leukemia. V is TRBV29-1 and J is TRBJ1-5; D is uncertain. This specimen consisted of PBMCs, obtained before ibrutinib treatment. The CDR3 sequence: CSVSSFSNQPQHF. Written as DNA, the CDR3 is TGCAGCGTTAGCAGTTTTAGCAATCAGCCCCAGCATTTT.